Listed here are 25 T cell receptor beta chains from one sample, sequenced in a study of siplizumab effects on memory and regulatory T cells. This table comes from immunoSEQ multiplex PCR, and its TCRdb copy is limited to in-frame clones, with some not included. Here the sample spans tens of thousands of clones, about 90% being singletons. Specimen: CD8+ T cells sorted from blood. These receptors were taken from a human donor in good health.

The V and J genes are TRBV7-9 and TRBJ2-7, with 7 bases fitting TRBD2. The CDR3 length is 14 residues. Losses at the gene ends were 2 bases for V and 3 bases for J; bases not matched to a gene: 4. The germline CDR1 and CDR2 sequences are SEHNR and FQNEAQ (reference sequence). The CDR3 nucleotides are TGTGCCAGCAGCTTAAGTGGGGGGGACTACGAGCAGTACTTC. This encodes CASSLSGGDYEQYF.

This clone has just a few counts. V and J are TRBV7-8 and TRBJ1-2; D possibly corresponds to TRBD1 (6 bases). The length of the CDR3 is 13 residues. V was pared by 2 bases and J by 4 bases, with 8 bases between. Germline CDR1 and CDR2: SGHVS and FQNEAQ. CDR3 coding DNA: TGTGCCAGCAGCTTAACAGGGCCCTATGGCTACACCTTC. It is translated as CASSLTGPYGYTF.

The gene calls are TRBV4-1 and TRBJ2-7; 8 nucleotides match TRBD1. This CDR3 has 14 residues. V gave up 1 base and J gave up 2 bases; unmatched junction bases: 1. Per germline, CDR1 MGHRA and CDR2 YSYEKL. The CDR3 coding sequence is TGCGCCAGCAGCCAAGGACAGGGGACCTACGAGCAGTACTTC. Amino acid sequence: CASSQGQGTYEQYF.

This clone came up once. Here the CDR3 DNA reads TGTGCCAGTAGTCGGAAAGGGGGCGGGGGAAACATTCAGTACTTC. Translated, it gives CASSRKGGGGNIQYF. The chain combines TRBV19 with TRBJ2-4; the D call may be TRBD1 or TRBD2 (7 bases each). The CDR3 has 15 residues. Trimming took off 5 bases at V and 6 bases at J, with 17 bases between the two ends. Germline CDR1 and CDR2: LNHDA and SQIVND (reference sequence).

In DNA, the CDR3 is TGTGCCAGCAGTCAGGACAGGGGGTCCTATGGCTACACCTTC. Amino acid sequence: CASSQDRGSYGYTF. The chain couples TRBV6-6 to TRBJ1-2; 10 nucleotides line up with TRBD1. Germline values: CDR1 MNHNY, CDR2 SVGAGI (reference sequence). The V segment lost 5 bases and the J segment 4 bases; nucleotides outside the gene matches: 4. The CDR3 has 14 amino acids.

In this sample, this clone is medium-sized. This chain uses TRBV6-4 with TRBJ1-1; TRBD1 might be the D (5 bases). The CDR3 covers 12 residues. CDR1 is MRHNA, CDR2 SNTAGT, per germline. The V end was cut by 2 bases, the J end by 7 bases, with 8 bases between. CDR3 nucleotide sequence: TGTGCCAGCAGTGACACCACAGGTGAAGCTTTCTTT. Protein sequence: CASSDTTGEAFF.

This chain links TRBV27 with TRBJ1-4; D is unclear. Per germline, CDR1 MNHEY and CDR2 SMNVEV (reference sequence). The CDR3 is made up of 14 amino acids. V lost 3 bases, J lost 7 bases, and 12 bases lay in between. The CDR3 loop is CASSLEQTGEKLFF. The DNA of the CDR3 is TGTGCCAGCAGTTTGGAGCAGACGGGTGAAAAACTGTTTTTT.

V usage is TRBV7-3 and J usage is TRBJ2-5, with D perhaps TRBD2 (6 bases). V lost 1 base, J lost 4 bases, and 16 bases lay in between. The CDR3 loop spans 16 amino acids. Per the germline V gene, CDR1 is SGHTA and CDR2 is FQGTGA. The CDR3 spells CASSLMGSGVGETQYF. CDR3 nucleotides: TGTGCCAGCAGCTTAATGGGGTCGGGAGTCGGAGAGACCCAGTACTTC.

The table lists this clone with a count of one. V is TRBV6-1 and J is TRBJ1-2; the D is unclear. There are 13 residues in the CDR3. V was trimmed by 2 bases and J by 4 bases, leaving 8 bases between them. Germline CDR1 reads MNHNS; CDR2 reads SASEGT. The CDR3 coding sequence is TGTGCCAGCAGTGAATGGAGGACCTATGGCTACACCTTC. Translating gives CASSEWRTYGYTF.

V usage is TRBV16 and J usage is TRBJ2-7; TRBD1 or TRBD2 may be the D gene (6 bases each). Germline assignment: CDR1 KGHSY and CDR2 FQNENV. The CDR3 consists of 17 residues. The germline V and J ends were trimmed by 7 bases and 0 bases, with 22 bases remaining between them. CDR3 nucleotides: TGTGCCAGCACCGCAACCGGGGGCGGGAAAACCTCCTACGAGCAGTACTTC. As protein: CASTATGGGKTSYEQYF.

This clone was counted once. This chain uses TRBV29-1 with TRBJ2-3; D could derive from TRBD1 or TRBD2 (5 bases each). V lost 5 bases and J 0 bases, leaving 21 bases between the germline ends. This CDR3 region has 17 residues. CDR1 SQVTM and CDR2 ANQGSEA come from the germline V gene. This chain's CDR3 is CSVRGVLADLSTDTQYF. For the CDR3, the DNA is TGCAGCGTTAGAGGGGTATTAGCAGACCTTAGCACAGATACGCAGTATTTT.

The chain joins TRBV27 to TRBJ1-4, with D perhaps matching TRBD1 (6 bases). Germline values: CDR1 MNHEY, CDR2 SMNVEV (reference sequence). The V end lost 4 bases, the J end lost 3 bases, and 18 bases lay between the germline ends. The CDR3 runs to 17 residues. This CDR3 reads CASSSLRGFGANEKLFF. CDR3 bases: TGTGCCAGCAGTTCACTTAGGGGGTTTGGGGCTAATGAAAAACTGTTTTTT.

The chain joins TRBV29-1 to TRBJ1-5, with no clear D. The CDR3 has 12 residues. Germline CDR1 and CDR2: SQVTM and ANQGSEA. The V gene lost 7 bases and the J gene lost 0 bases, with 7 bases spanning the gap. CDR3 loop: CSALYSNQPQHF. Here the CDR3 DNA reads TGCAGCGCCTTATATAGCAATCAGCCCCAGCATTTT.

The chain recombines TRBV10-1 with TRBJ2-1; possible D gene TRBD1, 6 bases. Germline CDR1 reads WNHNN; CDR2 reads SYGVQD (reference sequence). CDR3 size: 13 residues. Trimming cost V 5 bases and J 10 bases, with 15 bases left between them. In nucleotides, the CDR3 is TGCGCCAGCAGTCCCTCGGAACAGGGAGAGCAGTTCTTC. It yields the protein CASSPSEQGEQFF.

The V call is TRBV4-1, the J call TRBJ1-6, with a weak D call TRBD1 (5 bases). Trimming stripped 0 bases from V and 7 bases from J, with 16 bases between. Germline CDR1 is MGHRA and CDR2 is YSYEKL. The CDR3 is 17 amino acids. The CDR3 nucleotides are TGCGCCAGCAGCCAAGATCTACCGGGGCGGGGGAATTCACCCCTCCACTTT. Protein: CASSQDLPGRGNSPLHF.

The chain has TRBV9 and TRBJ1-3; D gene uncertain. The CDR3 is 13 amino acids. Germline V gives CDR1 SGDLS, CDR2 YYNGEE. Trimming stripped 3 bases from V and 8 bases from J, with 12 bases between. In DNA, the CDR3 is TGTGCCAGCAGCGCCCCCTGGGAGGACACCATATATTTT. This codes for CASSAPWEDTIYF.

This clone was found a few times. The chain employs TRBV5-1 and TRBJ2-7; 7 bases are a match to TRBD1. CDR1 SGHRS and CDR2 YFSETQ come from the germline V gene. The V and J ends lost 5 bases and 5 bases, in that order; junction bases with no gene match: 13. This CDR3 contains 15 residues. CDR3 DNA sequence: TGCGCCAGCAGTTATTTTCAGGGGGTCCCCGACGAGCAGTACTTC. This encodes CASSYFQGVPDEQYF.

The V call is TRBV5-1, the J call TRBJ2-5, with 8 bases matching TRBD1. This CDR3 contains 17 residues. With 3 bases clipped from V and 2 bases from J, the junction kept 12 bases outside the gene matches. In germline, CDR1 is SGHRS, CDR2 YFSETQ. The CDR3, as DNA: TGCGCCAGCAGCTCGATTCCAGGGACAGGATCACAAGAGACCCAGTACTTC. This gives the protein CASSSIPGTGSQETQYF.

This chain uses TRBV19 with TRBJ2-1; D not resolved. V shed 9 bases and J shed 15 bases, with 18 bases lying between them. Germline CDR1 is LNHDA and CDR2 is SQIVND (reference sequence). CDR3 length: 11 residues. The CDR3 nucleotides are TGTGCCAGCCCATCGCCCTACCTAAGGTTCTTC. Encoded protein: CASPSPYLRFF.

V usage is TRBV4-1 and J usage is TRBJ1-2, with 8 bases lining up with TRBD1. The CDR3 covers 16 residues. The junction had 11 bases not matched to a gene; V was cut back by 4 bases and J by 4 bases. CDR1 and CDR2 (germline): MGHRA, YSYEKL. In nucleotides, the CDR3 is TGCGCCAGCAGCCCGAACTCAGGACAGGGAGGCTATGGCTACACCTTC. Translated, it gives CASSPNSGQGGYGYTF.

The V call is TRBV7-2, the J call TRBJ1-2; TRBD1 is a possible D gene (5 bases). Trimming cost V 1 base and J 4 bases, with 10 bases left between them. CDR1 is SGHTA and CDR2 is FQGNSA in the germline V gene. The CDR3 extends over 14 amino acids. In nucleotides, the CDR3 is TGTGCCAGCAGCTTAGTGTCGACAGCCTATGGCTACACCTTC. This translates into CASSLVSTAYGYTF. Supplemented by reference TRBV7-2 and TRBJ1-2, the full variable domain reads GAGVSQSPSNKVTEKGKDVELRCDPISGHTALYWYRQSLGQGLEFLIYFQGNSAPDKSGLPSDRFSAERTGGSVSTLTIQRTQQEDSAVYLCASSLVSTAYGYTFGSGTRLTVV.

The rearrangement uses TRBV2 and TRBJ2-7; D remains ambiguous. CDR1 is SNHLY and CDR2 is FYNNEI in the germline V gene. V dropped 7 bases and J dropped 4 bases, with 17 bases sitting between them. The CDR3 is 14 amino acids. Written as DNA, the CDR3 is TGTGCCAGCATCAACGGGCTAGACCAATACGAGCAGTACTTC. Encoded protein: CASINGLDQYEQYF.

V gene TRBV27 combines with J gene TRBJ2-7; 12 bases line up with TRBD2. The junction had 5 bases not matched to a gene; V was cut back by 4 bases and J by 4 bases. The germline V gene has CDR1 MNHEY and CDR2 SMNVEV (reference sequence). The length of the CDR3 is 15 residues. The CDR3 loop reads CASSSSLAGGYEQYF. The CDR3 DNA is TGTGCCAGCAGTTCCTCCCTAGCGGGAGGGTACGAGCAGTACTTC.

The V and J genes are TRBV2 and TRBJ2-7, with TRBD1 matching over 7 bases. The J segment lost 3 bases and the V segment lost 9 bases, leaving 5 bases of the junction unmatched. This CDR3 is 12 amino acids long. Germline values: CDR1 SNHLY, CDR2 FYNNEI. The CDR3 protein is CASRDSHYEQYF. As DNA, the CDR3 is TGTGCCAGTAGGGACAGTCACTACGAGCAGTACTTC.

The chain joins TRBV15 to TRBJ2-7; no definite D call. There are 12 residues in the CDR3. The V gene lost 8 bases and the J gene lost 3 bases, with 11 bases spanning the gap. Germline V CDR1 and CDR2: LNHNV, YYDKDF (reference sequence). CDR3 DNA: TGTGCCACCGGGCTAGATAGCTACGAGCAGTACTTC. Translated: CATGLDSYEQYF.